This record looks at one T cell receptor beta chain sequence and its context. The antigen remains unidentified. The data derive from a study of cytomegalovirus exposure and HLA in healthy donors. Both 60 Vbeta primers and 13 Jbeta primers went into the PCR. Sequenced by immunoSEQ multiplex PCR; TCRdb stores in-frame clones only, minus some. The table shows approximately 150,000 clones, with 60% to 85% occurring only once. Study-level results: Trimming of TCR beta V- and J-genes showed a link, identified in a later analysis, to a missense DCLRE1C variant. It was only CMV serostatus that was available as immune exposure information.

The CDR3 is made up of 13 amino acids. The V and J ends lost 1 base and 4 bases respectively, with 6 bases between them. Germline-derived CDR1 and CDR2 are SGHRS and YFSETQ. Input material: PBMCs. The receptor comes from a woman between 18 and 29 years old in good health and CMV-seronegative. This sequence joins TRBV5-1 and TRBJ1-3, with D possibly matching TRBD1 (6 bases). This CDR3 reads CASSLTGGNTIYF. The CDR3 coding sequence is TGCGCCAGCAGCTTGACAGGGGGAAACACCATATATTTT.